Listed below are T cell receptor beta chains from one sample, sequenced in a study of shared clonotypes between healthy human individuals. This table comes from immunoSEQ multiplex PCR, and its TCRdb copy is limited to in-frame clones, with some not included. The repertoire holds approximately 510,000 clones, with 75% to 85% as singletons. What was sequenced was PBMCs. These receptors were obtained from a woman aged 40-49 years in good health. Some clones in this sample may be carry-over from other donors' samples. Each CDR3 is given with its conserved first and last residue. Each record gives: V gene, D gene, clone size, J gene, CDR3 length, CDR3 protein, CDR3 DNA. The D gene is left open where the match is weak. Clone sizes are given selectively: once, few, many, or a class where the clone is expanded.

v_gene: TRBV20-1; d_gene: -; abundance: -; j_gene: TRBJ2-7; len: 11; CDR3aa: CSATDGYEQYF; CDR3nt: TGCAGTGCAACGGACGGGTACGAGCAGTACTTC
v_gene: TRBV5-1; d_gene: TRBD1; abundance: -; j_gene: TRBJ2-2; len: 14; CDR3aa: CASMGTANTGELFF; CDR3nt: TGCGCCAGCATGGGGACAGCGAACACCGGGGAGCTGTTTTTT
v_gene: TRBV28; d_gene: -; abundance: few; j_gene: TRBJ1-1; len: 15; CDR3aa: CASSPPTGSNTEAFF; CDR3nt: TGTGCCAGCAGTCCCCCGACAGGTTCGAACACTGAAGCTTTCTTT
v_gene: TRBV9; d_gene: -; abundance: -; j_gene: TRBJ2-5; len: 14; CDR3aa: CASSVVDIQGTQYF; CDR3nt: TGTGCCAGCAGCGTAGTGGACATCCAGGGGACCCAGTACTTC
v_gene: TRBV18; d_gene: -; abundance: -; j_gene: TRBJ1-3; len: 17; CDR3aa: CASSPVGGLSSGNTIYF; CDR3nt: TGTGCCAGCTCCCCCGTCGGCGGGCTCTCCTCTGGAAACACCATATATTTT
v_gene: TRBV5-1; d_gene: TRBD2; abundance: -; j_gene: TRBJ2-1; len: 14; CDR3aa: CASSSGSSYNEQFF; CDR3nt: TGCGCCAGCAGTAGCGGGAGCTCCTACAATGAGCAGTTCTTC
v_gene: TRBV5-1; d_gene: -; abundance: -; j_gene: TRBJ1-2; len: 12; CDR3aa: CASSLVLGGYTF; CDR3nt: TGCGCCAGCAGCTTGGTTCTGGGTGGCTACACCTTC
v_gene: TRBV4-3; d_gene: TRBD1; abundance: -; j_gene: TRBJ2-7; len: 14; CDR3aa: CASSPDRGWDEQYF; CDR3nt: TGCGCCAGCAGCCCGGACAGGGGTTGGGACGAGCAGTACTTC
v_gene: TRBV7-6; d_gene: TRBD2; abundance: -; j_gene: TRBJ2-5; len: 17; CDR3aa: CASSLALREIYFETQYF; CDR3nt: TGTGCCAGCAGCTTAGCTTTGCGGGAGATTTATTTCGAGACCCAGTACTTC
v_gene: TRBV4-3; d_gene: -; abundance: -; j_gene: TRBJ2-1; len: 14; CDR3aa: CASSPARAGGEQFF; CDR3nt: TGCGCCAGCAGCCCGGCCCGGGCCGGGGGTGAGCAGTTCTTC
v_gene: TRBV5-1; d_gene: -; abundance: -; j_gene: TRBJ2-5; len: 14; CDR3aa: CASSLSEGRETQYF; CDR3nt: TGCGCCAGCAGCTTGTCGGAGGGCCGGGAGACCCAGTACTTC
v_gene: TRBV19; d_gene: -; abundance: -; j_gene: TRBJ2-4; len: 16; CDR3aa: CASSTTRGPLTNIQYF; CDR3nt: TGTGCCAGTAGTACGACTAGGGGGCCCCTCACTAACATTCAGTACTTC
v_gene: TRBV4-1; d_gene: TRBD2; abundance: many; j_gene: TRBJ2-1; len: 15; CDR3aa: CASSQPLAGAGEQFF; CDR3nt: TGCGCCAGCAGCCAGCCCCTAGCGGGAGCCGGTGAGCAGTTCTTC
v_gene: TRBV28; d_gene: TRBD1; abundance: few; j_gene: TRBJ2-7; len: 18; CDR3aa: CASSSPLRWDRGTDEQYF; CDR3nt: TGTGCCAGCAGTTCGCCCCTCCGCTGGGACAGGGGGACCGACGAGCAGTACTTC
v_gene: TRBV19; d_gene: TRBD2; abundance: -; j_gene: TRBJ2-3; len: 15; CDR3aa: CASNLIAGATDTQYF; CDR3nt: TGTGCCAGTAATTTGATAGCGGGAGCCACAGATACGCAGTATTTT
v_gene: TRBV5-1; d_gene: TRBD1; abundance: -; j_gene: TRBJ1-4; len: 16; CDR3aa: CASSWEPGTGPEKLFF; CDR3nt: TGCGCCAGCAGCTGGGAGCCGGGGACAGGGCCCGAAAAACTGTTTTTT
v_gene: TRBV6-5; d_gene: TRBD1; abundance: few; j_gene: TRBJ1-5; len: 15; CDR3aa: CASTPVRGSNQPQHF; CDR3nt: TGTGCCAGCACCCCGGTCAGGGGGAGCAATCAGCCCCAGCATTTT
v_gene: TRBV4-3; d_gene: -; abundance: -; j_gene: TRBJ1-2; len: 16; CDR3aa: CASSQFPGAARYGYTF; CDR3nt: TGCGCCAGCAGCCAATTTCCCGGGGCAGCGCGCTATGGCTACACCTTC
v_gene: TRBV9; d_gene: TRBD2; abundance: -; j_gene: TRBJ2-3; len: 16; CDR3aa: CASSLGGRASIDTQYF; CDR3nt: TGTGCCAGCAGCCTCGGGGGGAGGGCCTCCATAGATACGCAGTATTTT
v_gene: TRBV7-2; d_gene: -; abundance: -; j_gene: TRBJ1-4; len: 13; CDR3aa: CASSRGPPEKLFF; CDR3nt: TGTGCCAGCAGCCGGGGGCCCCCTGAAAAACTGTTTTTT
v_gene: TRBV7-8; d_gene: -; abundance: -; j_gene: TRBJ2-7; len: 13; CDR3aa: CASSRGPLLEQYF; CDR3nt: TGTGCCAGCAGTCGAGGACCTCTCTTGGAGCAGTACTTC
v_gene: TRBV27; d_gene: -; abundance: -; j_gene: TRBJ1-2; len: 17; CDR3aa: CASSLKQGQSRNYGYTF; CDR3nt: TGTGCCAGCAGCCTAAAACAAGGACAGAGTCGGAACTATGGCTACACCTTC
v_gene: TRBV5-6; d_gene: -; abundance: -; j_gene: TRBJ1-6; len: 13; CDR3aa: CASSQDLGHRVHF; CDR3nt: TGTGCCAGCAGCCAAGACCTCGGGCACCGGGTCCACTTT
v_gene: TRBV7-2; d_gene: TRBD2; abundance: many; j_gene: TRBJ2-1; len: 15; CDR3aa: CASSLEGLAANEQFF; CDR3nt: TGTGCCAGCAGCTTAGAGGGACTAGCGGCCAATGAGCAGTTCTTC
v_gene: TRBV15; d_gene: -; abundance: few; j_gene: TRBJ2-3; len: 15; CDR3aa: CATSSLLANTDTQYF; CDR3nt: TGTGCCACCAGCAGTCTTCTAGCGAACACAGATACGCAGTATTTT
v_gene: TRBV9; d_gene: TRBD2; abundance: -; j_gene: TRBJ2-3; len: 17; CDR3aa: CASSVDPSGGYTDTQYF; CDR3nt: TGTGCCAGCAGCGTAGATCCTAGCGGAGGATACACAGATACGCAGTATTTT
v_gene: TRBV18; d_gene: TRBD1; abundance: once; j_gene: TRBJ2-7; len: 16; CDR3aa: CASSVLIGTGEYEQYF; CDR3nt: TGTGCCAGCTCAGTCCTAATCGGGACAGGGGAATACGAGCAGTACTTC
v_gene: TRBV6-5; d_gene: TRBD1; abundance: few; j_gene: TRBJ1-5; len: 14; CDR3aa: CASSEQGVYQPQHF; CDR3nt: TGTGCCAGCAGCGAGCAGGGGGTTTATCAGCCCCAGCATTTT
v_gene: TRBV5-1; d_gene: -; abundance: -; j_gene: TRBJ1-1; len: 15; CDR3aa: CASSYSLQMNTEAFF; CDR3nt: TGCGCCAGCAGCTATAGTCTTCAGATGAACACTGAAGCTTTCTTT
v_gene: TRBV15; d_gene: TRBD2; abundance: -; j_gene: TRBJ2-3; len: 18; CDR3aa: CATSRGDTPSGKTDTQYF; CDR3nt: TGTGCCACCAGCAGAGGAGATACGCCTAGCGGGAAGACAGATACGCAGTATTTT
v_gene: TRBV5-1; d_gene: -; abundance: -; j_gene: TRBJ2-7; len: 14; CDR3aa: CASRSQTVTYEQYF; CDR3nt: TGCGCCAGCAGGTCCCAGACAGTCACCTACGAGCAGTACTTC
v_gene: TRBV7-9; d_gene: TRBD1; abundance: -; j_gene: TRBJ2-7; len: 17; CDR3aa: CASSPGRSGQRTYEQYF; CDR3nt: TGTGCCAGCAGCCCAGGTCGGTCGGGACAGAGAACCTACGAGCAGTACTTC
v_gene: TRBV7-7; d_gene: -; abundance: -; j_gene: TRBJ2-7; len: 14; CDR3aa: CASSQQGRPYEQYF; CDR3nt: TGTGCTAGCAGTCAACAGGGAAGGCCCTACGAGCAGTACTTC
v_gene: TRBV28; d_gene: TRBD2; abundance: -; j_gene: TRBJ2-1; len: 16; CDR3aa: CASSPLAGGPGNEQFF; CDR3nt: TGTGCCAGCAGTCCCTTAGCGGGAGGGCCGGGCAATGAGCAGTTCTTC
v_gene: TRBV18; d_gene: -; abundance: -; j_gene: TRBJ2-7; len: 12; CDR3aa: CASSVEGTEQYF; CDR3nt: TGTGCCAGCTCCGTCGAAGGTACCGAGCAGTACTTC
v_gene: TRBV19; d_gene: -; abundance: once; j_gene: TRBJ1-2; len: 15; CDR3aa: CASSNGASTNYGYTF; CDR3nt: TGTGCCAGTAGTAATGGGGCCTCCACTAACTATGGCTACACCTTC
v_gene: TRBV10-3; d_gene: TRBD2; abundance: -; j_gene: TRBJ2-7; len: 14; CDR3aa: CAIATSGFSYEQYF; CDR3nt: TGTGCCATCGCGACTAGCGGATTCTCCTACGAGCAGTACTTC
v_gene: TRBV7-2; d_gene: -; abundance: -; j_gene: TRBJ2-1; len: 14; CDR3aa: CASSSKGPYNEQFF; CDR3nt: TGTGCCAGCAGCTCCAAGGGGCCCTACAATGAGCAGTTCTTC
v_gene: TRBV18; d_gene: TRBD2; abundance: once; j_gene: TRBJ2-7; len: 15; CDR3aa: CASSPKLAGTYEQYF; CDR3nt: TGTGCCAGCTCACCAAAACTAGCGGGGACCTACGAGCAGTACTTC
v_gene: TRBV15; d_gene: -; abundance: -; j_gene: TRBJ1-1; len: 15; CDR3aa: CATSRGWGGNTEAFF; CDR3nt: TGTGCCACCAGCAGGGGCTGGGGCGGTAACACTGAAGCTTTCTTT
v_gene: TRBV5-1; d_gene: TRBD2; abundance: -; j_gene: TRBJ2-1; len: 15; CDR3aa: CASSVTSGGHNEQFF; CDR3nt: TGCGCCAGCAGCGTGACTAGCGGGGGGCACAATGAGCAGTTCTTC
v_gene: TRBV7-2; d_gene: -; abundance: -; j_gene: TRBJ2-7; len: 15; CDR3aa: CASSLDPGSSYEQYF; CDR3nt: TGTGCCAGCAGCTTGGATCCCGGCAGCTCCTACGAGCAGTACTTC
v_gene: TRBV11-2; d_gene: TRBD1; abundance: -; j_gene: TRBJ1-2; len: 14; CDR3aa: CASSPPDRIYGYTF; CDR3nt: TGTGCCAGCAGCCCCCCGGACAGGATCTATGGCTACACCTTC
v_gene: TRBV19; d_gene: TRBD1; abundance: -; j_gene: TRBJ2-7; len: 14; CDR3aa: CASSTGGGIYEQYF; CDR3nt: TGTGCCAGTAGTACAGGGGGCGGTATTTACGAGCAGTACTTC
v_gene: TRBV29-1; d_gene: TRBD1; abundance: -; j_gene: TRBJ2-3; len: 14; CDR3aa: CSVAKGQGMDTQYF; CDR3nt: TGCAGCGTAGCCAAGGGACAGGGGATGGATACGCAGTATTTT
v_gene: TRBV7-9; d_gene: TRBD1; abundance: -; j_gene: TRBJ2-1; len: 14; CDR3aa: CASSLRQGGNEQFF; CDR3nt: TGTGCCAGCAGCTTGAGACAGGGCGGTAATGAGCAGTTCTTC
v_gene: TRBV6-5; d_gene: -; abundance: -; j_gene: TRBJ2-3; len: 13; CDR3aa: CASSYGDTDTQYF; CDR3nt: TGTGCCAGCAGTTACGGGGATACAGATACGCAGTATTTT
v_gene: TRBV7-2; d_gene: -; abundance: -; j_gene: TRBJ2-2; len: 14; CDR3aa: CASSSPKATGELFF; CDR3nt: TGTGCCAGCAGCTCCCCTAAGGCCACCGGGGAGCTGTTTTTT
v_gene: TRBV19; d_gene: -; abundance: -; j_gene: TRBJ2-5; len: 14; CDR3aa: CASNGGRGQETQYF; CDR3nt: TGTGCCAGTAATGGGGGCAGGGGTCAAGAGACCCAGTACTTC
v_gene: TRBV15; d_gene: -; abundance: -; j_gene: TRBJ2-2; len: 14; CDR3aa: CATRIGTNTGELFF; CDR3nt: TGTGCCACCAGAATAGGGACGAACACCGGGGAGCTGTTTTTT
v_gene: TRBV27; d_gene: TRBD2; abundance: -; j_gene: TRBJ2-1; len: 16; CDR3aa: CASTPITGLAKNEQFF; CDR3nt: TGTGCCAGCACCCCTATAACGGGACTAGCGAAAAATGAGCAGTTCTTC
v_gene: TRBV5-4; d_gene: TRBD1; abundance: -; j_gene: TRBJ2-7; len: 15; CDR3aa: CASSFGQGDHYEQYF; CDR3nt: TGTGCCAGCAGCTTTGGGCAGGGGGACCACTACGAGCAGTACTTC
v_gene: TRBV7-7; d_gene: -; abundance: -; j_gene: TRBJ2-2; len: 14; CDR3aa: CASREGGNTGELFF; CDR3nt: TGTGCTAGCCGGGAAGGGGGTAACACCGGGGAGCTGTTTTTT
v_gene: TRBV2; d_gene: TRBD1; abundance: -; j_gene: TRBJ1-2; len: 14; CDR3aa: CAGNRDRLYIGYTF; CDR3nt: TGTGCCGGAAACCGGGACAGGCTCTATATAGGCTACACCTTC
v_gene: TRBV28; d_gene: TRBD2; abundance: -; j_gene: TRBJ2-2; len: 18; CDR3aa: CASSKLAGGPVGPGELFF; CDR3nt: TGTGCCAGCAGTAAACTAGCGGGAGGGCCAGTTGGTCCCGGGGAGCTGTTTTTT
v_gene: TRBV28; d_gene: TRBD1; abundance: -; j_gene: TRBJ1-5; len: 16; CDR3aa: CASTSEEGALGQPQHF; CDR3nt: TGTGCCAGCACCTCAGAGGAGGGGGCGCTCGGTCAGCCCCAGCATTTT
v_gene: TRBV18; d_gene: -; abundance: -; j_gene: TRBJ2-1; len: 12; CDR3aa: CASSPRDNEQFF; CDR3nt: TGTGCCAGCTCACCAAGAGACAATGAGCAGTTCTTC
v_gene: TRBV18; d_gene: -; abundance: -; j_gene: TRBJ1-2; len: 16; CDR3aa: CASSPQGGGENYGYTF; CDR3nt: TGTGCCAGCTCACCCCAAGGTGGCGGAGAAAACTATGGCTACACCTTC